This T cell receptor beta chain was recovered during a study of human T cells and chemical hapten exposure. Described time point: patch test 1, 2 weeks after DPC sensitization. The treatment denotes: therapeutic diphenylcyclopropenone sensitization with weekly scalp DPC. In the authors' methods: Samples ranged from about 20,000 to 750,000 TCRs, with a median of 95,638. TCRdb re-called the RACE reads through MiXCR, storing one row per CDR3 protein. TCRdb's processing, not the authors', yielded these V and J calls. The sample yields 180,000 or so distinct CDR3 sequences, roughly 15% seen once. The length of the CDR3 is 13 residues. Germline V gene sequence: CDR1 MNHEY, CDR2 SMNVEV (reference sequence). V shed 10 bases and J shed 2 bases, with 15 bases lying between them.

The sequence came from a woman in her 30s with alopecia areata. Some clones in this sample may be carry-over from other donors' samples. V usage is TRBV27 and J usage is TRBJ2-7; D is tentatively TRBD1 or TRBD2 (5 bases each). The material was whole blood, obtained in connection with sensitization to the hapten diphenylcyclopropenone (DPC). The CDR3 protein is CANQGDPAYEQYF. The DNA for the CDR3 is TGTGCCAACCAAGGGGACCCGGCCTACGAGCAGTACTTC.